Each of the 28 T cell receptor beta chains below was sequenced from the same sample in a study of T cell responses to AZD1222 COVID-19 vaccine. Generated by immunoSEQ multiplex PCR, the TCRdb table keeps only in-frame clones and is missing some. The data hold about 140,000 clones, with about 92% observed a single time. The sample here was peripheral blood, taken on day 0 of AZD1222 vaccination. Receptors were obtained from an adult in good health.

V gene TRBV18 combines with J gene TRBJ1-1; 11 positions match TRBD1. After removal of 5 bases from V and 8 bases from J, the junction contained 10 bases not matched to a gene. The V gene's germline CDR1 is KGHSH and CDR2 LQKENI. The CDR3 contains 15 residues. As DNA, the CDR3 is TGTGCCAGCTCAGCTGCCTACGGACAGGGGGCGGAAGCTTTCTTT. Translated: CASSAAYGQGAEAFF.

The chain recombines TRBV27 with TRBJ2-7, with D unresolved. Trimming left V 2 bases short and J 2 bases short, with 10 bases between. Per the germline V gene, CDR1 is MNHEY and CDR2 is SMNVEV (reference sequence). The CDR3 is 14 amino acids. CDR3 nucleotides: TGTGCCAGCAGTTTAAGATACGGTACCTACGAGCAGTACTTC. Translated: CASSLRYGTYEQYF.

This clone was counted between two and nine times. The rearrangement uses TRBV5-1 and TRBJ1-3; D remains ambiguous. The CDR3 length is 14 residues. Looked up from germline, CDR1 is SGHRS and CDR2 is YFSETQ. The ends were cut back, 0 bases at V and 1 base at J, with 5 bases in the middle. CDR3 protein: CASSLDGSGNTIYF. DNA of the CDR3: TGCGCCAGCAGCTTGGACGGATCTGGAAACACCATATATTTT.

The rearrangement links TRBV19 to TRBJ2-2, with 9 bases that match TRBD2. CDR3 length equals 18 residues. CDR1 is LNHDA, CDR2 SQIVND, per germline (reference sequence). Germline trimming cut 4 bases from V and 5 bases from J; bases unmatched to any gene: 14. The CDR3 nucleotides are TGTGCCAGTAGTAGGCGGGAGGGCCAATCGGGAAGAACCGGGGAGCTGTTTTTT. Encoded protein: CASSRREGQSGRTGELFF.

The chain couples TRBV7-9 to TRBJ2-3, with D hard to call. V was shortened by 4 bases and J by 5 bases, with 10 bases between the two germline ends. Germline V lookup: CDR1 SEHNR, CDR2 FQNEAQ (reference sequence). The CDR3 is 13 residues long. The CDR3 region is CASSWAHIDTQYF. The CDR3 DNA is TGTGCCAGCAGCTGGGCCCACATAGATACGCAGTATTTT.

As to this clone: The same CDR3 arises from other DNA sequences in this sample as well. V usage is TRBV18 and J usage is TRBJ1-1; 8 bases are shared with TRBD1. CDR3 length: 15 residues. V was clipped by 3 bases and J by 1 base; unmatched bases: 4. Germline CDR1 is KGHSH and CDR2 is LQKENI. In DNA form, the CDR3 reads TGTGCCAGCTCACCCGGCACAGGGGGGAACACTGAAGCTTTCTTT. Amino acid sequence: CASSPGTGGNTEAFF.

CDR3 DNA: TGCGCCAGCAGCCAAGATGCAGGTCCTACCTACGAGCAGTACTTC. Translation: CASSQDAGPTYEQYF. This rearrangement joins TRBV4-1 to TRBJ2-7; no clear D gene. Germline assignment: CDR1 MGHRA and CDR2 YSYEKL. There are 15 residues in the CDR3. The V end was cut by 0 bases, the J end by 2 bases, with 11 bases between.

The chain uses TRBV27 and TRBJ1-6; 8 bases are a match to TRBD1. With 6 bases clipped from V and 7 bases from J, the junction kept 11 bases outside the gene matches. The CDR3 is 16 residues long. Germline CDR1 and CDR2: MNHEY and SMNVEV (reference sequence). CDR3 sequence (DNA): TGTGCCAGCAGACGACTGGACAGGGTGGGAAATTCACCCCTCCACTTT. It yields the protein CASRRLDRVGNSPLHF.

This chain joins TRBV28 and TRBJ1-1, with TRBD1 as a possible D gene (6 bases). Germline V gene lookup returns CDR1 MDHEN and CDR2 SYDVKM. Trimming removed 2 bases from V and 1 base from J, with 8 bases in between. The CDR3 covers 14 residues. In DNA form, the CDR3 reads TGTGCCAGCAGTTTAATGACAGGGAACACTGAAGCTTTCTTT. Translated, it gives CASSLMTGNTEAFF.

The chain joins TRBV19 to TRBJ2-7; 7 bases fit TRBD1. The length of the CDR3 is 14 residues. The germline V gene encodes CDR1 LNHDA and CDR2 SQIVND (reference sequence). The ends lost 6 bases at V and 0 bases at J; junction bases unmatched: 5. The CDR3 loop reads CASSNRGPSYEQYF. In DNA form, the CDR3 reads TGTGCCAGTAGCAACAGGGGCCCCTCCTACGAGCAGTACTTC.

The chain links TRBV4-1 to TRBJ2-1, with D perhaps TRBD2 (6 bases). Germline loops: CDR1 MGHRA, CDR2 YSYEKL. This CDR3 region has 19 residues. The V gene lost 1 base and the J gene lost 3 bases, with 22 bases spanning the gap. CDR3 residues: CASSQGSAPTRALYNEQFF. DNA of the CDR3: TGCGCCAGCAGCCAAGGATCCGCCCCGACTAGGGCACTCTACAATGAGCAGTTCTTC.

The CDR3 DNA sequence: TGCGCCAGCCGACTCGACCGGGCTAATGAAAAACTGTTTTTT. Translation: CASRLDRANEKLFF. The chain couples TRBV5-1 to TRBJ1-4; D is uncertain. Germline-derived CDR1 and CDR2 are SGHRS and YFSETQ. CDR3 length: 14 amino acids. V was shortened by 7 bases and J by 3 bases, with 13 bases between the two germline ends.

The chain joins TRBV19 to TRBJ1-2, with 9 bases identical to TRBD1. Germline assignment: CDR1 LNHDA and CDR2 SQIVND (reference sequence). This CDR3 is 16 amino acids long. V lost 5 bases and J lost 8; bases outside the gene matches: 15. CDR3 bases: TGTGCCAGTAGTTTGATCTCGGGACAGGGCTCGAGCGGCTACACCTTC. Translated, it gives CASSLISGQGSSGYTF. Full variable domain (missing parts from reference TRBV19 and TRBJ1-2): DGGITQSPKYLFRKEGQNVTLSCEQNLNHDAMYWYRQDPGQGLRLIYYSQIVNDFQKGDIAEGYSVSREKKESFPLTVTSAQKNPTAFYLCASSLISGQGSSGYTFGSGTRLTVV.

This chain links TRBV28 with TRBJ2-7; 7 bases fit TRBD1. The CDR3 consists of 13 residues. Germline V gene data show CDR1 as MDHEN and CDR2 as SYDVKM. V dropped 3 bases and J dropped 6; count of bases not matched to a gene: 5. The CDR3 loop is CASSFRGPIEQYF. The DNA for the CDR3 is TGTGCCAGCAGTTTTAGGGGGCCCATCGAGCAGTACTTC.

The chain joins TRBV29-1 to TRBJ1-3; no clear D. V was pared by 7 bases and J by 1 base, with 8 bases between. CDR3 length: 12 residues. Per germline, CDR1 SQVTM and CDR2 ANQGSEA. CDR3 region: CSGRDSGNTIYF. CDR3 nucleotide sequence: TGCAGCGGCCGGGATTCTGGAAACACCATATATTTT.

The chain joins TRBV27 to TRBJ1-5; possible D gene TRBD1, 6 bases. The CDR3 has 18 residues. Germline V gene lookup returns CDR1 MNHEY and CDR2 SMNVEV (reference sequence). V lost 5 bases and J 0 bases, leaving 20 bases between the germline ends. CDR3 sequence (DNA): TGTGCCAGCAGTCCACGGCGTTTGGACAGCTATAGCAATCAGCCCCAGCATTTT. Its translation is CASSPRRLDSYSNQPQHF.

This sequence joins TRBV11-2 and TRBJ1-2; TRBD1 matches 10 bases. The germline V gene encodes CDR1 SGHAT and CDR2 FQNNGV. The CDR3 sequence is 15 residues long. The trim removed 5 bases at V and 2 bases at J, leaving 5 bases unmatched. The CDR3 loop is CASSGTGVRNYGYTF. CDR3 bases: TGTGCCAGCAGCGGGACAGGGGTCCGGAACTATGGCTACACCTTC.

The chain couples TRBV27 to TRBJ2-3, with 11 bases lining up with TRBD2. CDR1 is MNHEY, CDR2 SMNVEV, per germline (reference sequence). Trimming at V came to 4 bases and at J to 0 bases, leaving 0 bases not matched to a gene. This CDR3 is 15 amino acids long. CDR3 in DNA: TGTGCCAGCAGTTGGACTAGCGGGAGCACAGATACGCAGTATTTT. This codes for CASSWTSGSTDTQYF.

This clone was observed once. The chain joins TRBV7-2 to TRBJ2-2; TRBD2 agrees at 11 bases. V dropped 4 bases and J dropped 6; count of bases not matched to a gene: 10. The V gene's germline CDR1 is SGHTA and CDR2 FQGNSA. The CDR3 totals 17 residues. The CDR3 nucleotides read TGTGCCAGCAGCTGGAGTGGGGTAGCGGGAGGGTCCGGGGAGCTGTTTTTT. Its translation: CASSWSGVAGGSGELFF.

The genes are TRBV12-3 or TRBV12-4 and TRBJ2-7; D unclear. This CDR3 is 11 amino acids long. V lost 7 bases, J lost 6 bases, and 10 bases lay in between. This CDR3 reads CASTQTGEQYF. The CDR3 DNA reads TGTGCCAGCACCCAAACCGGCGAGCAGTACTTC.

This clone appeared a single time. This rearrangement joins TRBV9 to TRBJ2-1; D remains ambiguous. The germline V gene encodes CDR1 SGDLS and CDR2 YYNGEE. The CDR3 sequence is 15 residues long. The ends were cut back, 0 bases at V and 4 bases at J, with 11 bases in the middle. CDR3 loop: CASSVAAAFYNEQFF. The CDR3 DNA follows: TGTGCCAGCAGCGTAGCTGCGGCCTTTTACAATGAGCAGTTCTTC.

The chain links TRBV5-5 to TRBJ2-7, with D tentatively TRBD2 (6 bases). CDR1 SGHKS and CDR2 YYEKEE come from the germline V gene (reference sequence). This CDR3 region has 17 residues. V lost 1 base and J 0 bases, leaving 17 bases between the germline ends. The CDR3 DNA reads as TGTGCCAGCAGCTTGACGGTGAGCGGGCAAATCTCCTACGAGCAGTACTTC. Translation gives CASSLTVSGQISYEQYF.

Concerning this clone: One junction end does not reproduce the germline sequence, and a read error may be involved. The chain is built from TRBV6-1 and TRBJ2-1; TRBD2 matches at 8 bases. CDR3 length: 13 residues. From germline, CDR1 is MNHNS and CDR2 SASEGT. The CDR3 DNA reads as TGTGCCAGCACTGAAGCGGGAGTCAATGAGCAGTTCTTC. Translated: CASTEAGVNEQFF.

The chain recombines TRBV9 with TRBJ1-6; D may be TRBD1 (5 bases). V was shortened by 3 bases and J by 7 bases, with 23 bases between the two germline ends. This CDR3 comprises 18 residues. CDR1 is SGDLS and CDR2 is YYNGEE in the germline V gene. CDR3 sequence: CASSASLTGDEGNSPLHF. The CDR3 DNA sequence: TGTGCCAGCAGCGCCTCCCTCACCGGGGATGAGGGGAATTCACCCCTCCACTTT.

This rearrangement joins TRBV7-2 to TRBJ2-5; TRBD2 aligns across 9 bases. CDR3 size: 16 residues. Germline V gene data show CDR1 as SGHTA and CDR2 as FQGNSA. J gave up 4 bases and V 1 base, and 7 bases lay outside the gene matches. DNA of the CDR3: TGTGCCAGCAGCTTAGTATCGGGACTAGCCCGAGAGACCCAGTACTTC. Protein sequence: CASSLVSGLARETQYF.

CDR3 in amino acids: CASSPSSGPVEQYF. The CDR3 DNA follows: TGTGCCAGCAGCCCTAGCAGCGGCCCCGTGGAGCAGTACTTC. The J gene is TRBJ2-7, the V gene TRBV7-2; D perhaps matches TRBD2 (5 bases). Germline values: CDR1 SGHTA, CDR2 FQGNSA. Trimming removed 5 bases at V and 7 bases at J, with 18 bases between. The CDR3 spans 14 residues.

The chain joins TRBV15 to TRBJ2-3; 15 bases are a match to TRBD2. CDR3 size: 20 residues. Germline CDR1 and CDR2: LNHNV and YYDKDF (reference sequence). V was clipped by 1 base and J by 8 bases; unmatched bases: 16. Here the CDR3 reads CATSRAGLAGGPGVLSTQYF. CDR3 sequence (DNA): TGTGCCACCAGCAGAGCCGGACTAGCGGGAGGGCCAGGTGTATTGTCTACGCAGTATTTT.

The CDR3: CASSGQVNQPQHF. For the CDR3, the DNA is TGTGCCAGTAGTGGACAGGTCAATCAGCCCCAGCATTTT. The rearrangement links TRBV19 to TRBJ1-5, with 7 bases that match TRBD1. This CDR3 is built from 13 residues. Germline CDR1 is LNHDA and CDR2 is SQIVND (reference sequence). The J segment lost 3 bases and the V segment lost 5 bases, leaving 1 base of the junction unmatched.